This T cell receptor beta chain was identified in a study of identical twins. Every one of the donors was a healthy Caucasian. This clonotype was observed a handful of times. The CDR3 extends over 16 amino acids. Germline V gives CDR1 SGHAT, CDR2 FQNNGV. The V and J ends lost 5 bases and 1 base, in that order; junction bases with no gene match: 7. TCRdb called the 5' RACE reads again in MiXCR, with one record for every CDR3 protein. The sample contains more than 1.5 million distinct CDR3 sequences, around 33% of which appear only once. The TCR was taken from a newborn girl in good health. Material: cord blood. The V and J genes are TRBV11-2 and TRBJ2-7; TRBD2 matches at 11 bases. In DNA form, the CDR3 reads TGTGCCAGCAGCGCACTAGCGGGGGTTCCGTCCTACGAGCAGTACTTC. Translated: CASSALAGVPSYEQYF. Full variable domain (outside the CDR3, taken from reference TRBV11-2 and TRBJ2-7): EAGVAQSPRYKIIEKRQSVAFWCNPISGHATLYWYQQILGQGPKLLIQFQNNGVVDDSQLPKDRFSAERLKGVDSTLKIQPAKLEDSAVYLCASSALAGVPSYEQYFGPGTRLTVT.